Each of the 23 T cell receptor beta chains below was sequenced from the same sample in a study of molecular identifiers for immune sequencing clone quantification. Each CDR3 protein is one row after TCRdb ran MiXCR on the PCR reads. The sample records hundreds of thousands of distinct CDR3 sequences, over 25% being singletons. Sequencing was carried out using naive CD8+ T cells from blood, with Jurkat cell RNA spiked in. Regarding subset: FACS-sorted CD8+CD4-CCR7+CD45RA+ naive T cells. The source is a human donor in good health. Some libraries in this study had Jurkat cell RNA spiked in.

Comments on this clonotype: A much larger clone differs by one base, so this may be a read error. The rearrangement uses TRBV7-9 and TRBJ2-6; perhaps TRBD2 as D (5 bases). This CDR3 region has 17 residues. Per the germline V gene, CDR1 is SEHNR and CDR2 is FQNEAQ (reference sequence). CDR3 in DNA: TGTGCCAGCAACTTATCACGGGGAGCCTCTGGGGCCAACGTCCTGACTTTC. This codes for CASNLSRGASGANVLTF.

This clonotype was recorded at least ten times. The chain has TRBV6-1 and TRBJ2-7; D call uncertain. The germline V gene has CDR1 MNHNS and CDR2 SASEGT. The CDR3 has 14 amino acids. Trimming removed 3 bases from V and 4 bases from J, with 13 bases in between. The CDR3 protein is CASSELGPPYEQYF. The DNA for the CDR3 is TGTGCCAGCAGTGAGCTAGGCCCGCCGTACGAGCAGTACTTC.

Worth noting for this clonotype: Given a much more abundant clone one base away, this may be a read error. The conserved closing phenylalanine or tryptophan is absent in this CDR3, likely reflecting a read error. DNA of the CDR3: TGCAGCGTAGCAAGCAGGGGATCCTACGAGCAGTACATC. Its translation is CSVASRGSYEQYI. J is TRBJ2-7 and V is TRBV29-1; a possible D gene is TRBD1 (6 bases). The V gene's germline CDR1 is SQVTM and CDR2 ANQGSEA. The CDR3 consists of 13 residues. Between the trimmed V and J ends, which lost 6 bases and 1 base, there was a span of 13 bases.

The rearrangement uses TRBV7-9 and TRBJ2-3; D gene ambiguous. The CDR3 consists of 14 residues. CDR1 and CDR2 (germline): SEHNR, FQNEAQ (reference sequence). Trimming left V 10 bases short and J 4 bases short, with 18 bases between. The DNA of the CDR3 is TGTGCCACCACAGCTTCCTCTATGGCAGATACGCAGTATTTT. This codes for CATTASSMADTQYF. Full variable domain (rest looked up from reference TRBV7-9 and TRBJ2-3): DTGVSQNPRHKITKRGQNVTFRCDPISEHNRLYWYRQTLGQGPEFLTYFQNEAQLEKSRLLSDRFSAERPKGSFSTLEIQRTEQGDSAMYLCATTASSMADTQYFGPGTRLTVL.

About this clonotype itself: A much larger clone is a single base away; this may be a read error. The CDR3 DNA is TGCAGTGCCTATCCCGCTGGTCGTAGCTCCTACGAGCAGTACTTC. It yields the protein CSAYPAGRSSYEQYF. This chain links TRBV20-1 with TRBJ2-7; D is undetermined. Germline CDR1 is DFQATT and CDR2 is SNEGSKA (reference sequence). The CDR3 extends over 15 amino acids. V was clipped by 6 bases and J by 0 bases, with 18 bases between them.

This clonotype was counted at least ten times. This chain joins TRBV4-1 and TRBJ2-7, with a tentative D call TRBD1 (6 bases). Germline V lookup: CDR1 MGHRA, CDR2 YSYEKL. V was clipped by 0 bases and J by 2 bases, with 11 bases between them. The CDR3 contains 15 residues. DNA for the CDR3: TGCGCCAGCAGCCAAGAACAGGGTGGAACCTACGAGCAGTACTTC. This encodes CASSQEQGGTYEQYF.

On this clonotype itself: A clone one base away is much larger, so this may be a read error. Here the CDR3 DNA reads TGTGCCAGCAGCTCGCCCGGGACAGCTAACACTGAAGCTCTCTTT. Its protein is CASSSPGTANTEALF. This sequence joins TRBV7-9 and TRBJ1-1, with 7 bases that match TRBD1. The germline V gene has CDR1 SEHNR and CDR2 FQNEAQ (reference sequence). This CDR3 has 15 amino acids.

The CDR3 coding sequence is TGCGCCAGCAGCCAAGATCCCACACGTGGGGGTCTAGAGACCCAGTACTTC. Protein product: CASSQDPTRGGLETQYF. V and J are TRBV4-3 and TRBJ2-5; D may be TRBD1 or TRBD2 (5 bases each). This CDR3 region has 17 residues. CDR1 and CDR2 from the germline V gene are LGHNA and YSLEER. Trimming shortened V by 0 bases and J by 4 bases, and 18 bases separated the two germline ends.

Notes on this clonotype: An end of the junction does not agree with germline; a read error may underlie this. V usage is TRBV13 and J usage is TRBJ1-2; tentatively, D is TRBD1 (5 bases). CDR1 and CDR2 from the germline V gene are PRHDT and FYEKMQ (reference sequence). The CDR3 length is 16 residues. For the CDR3, the DNA is TGTGACAGCAGCACCGTTCGAGGGGAGATGACTAATGGCTACACCTTC. Amino acid sequence: CDSSTVRGEMTNGYTF.

To note about this clonotype: It may be a read error: a sequence one base away is much more abundant. The chain employs TRBV2 and TRBJ1-1; TRBD1 is a possible D gene (6 bases). The germline gives CDR1 SNHLY, CDR2 FYNNEI. The CDR3 has 11 amino acids. CDR3 DNA sequence: TGTGCCAGCAGCGGGGACACTGTAGCTTTCTTT. It translates to CASSGDTVAFF.

This chain connects TRBV7-9 to TRBJ2-6; D uncertain. The CDR3 covers 16 residues. The V end lost 1 base, the J end lost 1 base, and 8 bases lay between the germline ends. CDR1 SEHNR and CDR2 FQNEAQ come from the germline V gene (reference sequence). The CDR3 DNA follows: TGTGCCAGCAGCTTAGAGGGCTGGTCTGGGGCCAACGTCCTGACTTTC. Residues: CASSLEGWSGANVLTF.

The gene calls are TRBV6-1 and TRBJ2-7, with 7 nucleotides matching TRBD1. The CDR3 is 18 residues long. Germline trimming cut 7 bases from V and 3 bases from J; bases unmatched to any gene: 21. Germline CDR1 and CDR2: MNHNS and SASEGT. CDR3 sequence: CASNSGCKQGILVYEQYF. The CDR3 DNA is TGTGCCAGCAACTCAGGATGCAAACAGGGGATTTTGGTCTACGAGCAGTACTTC.

The rearrangement links TRBV10-3 to TRBJ2-7; 7 bases match TRBD1. The length of the CDR3 is 14 residues. V gave up 3 bases and J gave up 1 base; unmatched junction bases: 3. The germline gives CDR1 ENHRY, CDR2 SYGVKD. This CDR3 reads CAISEGTASYEQYF. CDR3 nucleotide sequence: TGTGCCATCAGTGAAGGGACAGCTTCCTACGAGCAGTACTTC.

Notes on this clonotype: Just one base apart from a much larger clone, this may be a read error. The chain combines TRBV7-9 with TRBJ1-6, with D possibly being TRBD1 (5 bases). Deletions cut 5 bases from V and 0 bases from J, with 11 bases between. The germline CDR1 and CDR2 sequences are SEHNR and FQNEAQ (reference sequence). The CDR3 totals 16 residues. The CDR3 coding sequence is TGTGCCAGCAGCACTCGGGACCGCTCCTATAATTCACCCCTCCACTTT. Its translation is CASSTRDRSYNSPLHF.

Concerning this clonotype: One junction end does not reproduce the germline sequence, and a read error may be involved. The rearrangement uses TRBV12-3 or TRBV12-4 and TRBJ2-7; 12 nucleotides match TRBD2. The CDR3 length is 18 residues. In DNA, the CDR3 is TGTGCCAGCGGTTTAGCAGAGGAGACACTAGCGGGAGGAAGCGAGCAGTACTTC. Translation gives CASGLAEETLAGGSEQYF.

Turning to this clonotype: A single base separates this from a much larger clone, so it may be a read error. V and J are TRBV6-5 and TRBJ1-1; D ambiguous. CDR1 and CDR2 (germline): MNHEY, SVGAGI. CDR3 length equals 13 residues. CDR3 sequence reads: CASSYSRWTAAFF. In DNA, the CDR3 is TGTGCCAGCAGTTACTCTCGCTGGACTGCAGCTTTCTTT.

The sample holds many counts of this clonotype. The rearrangement joins TRBV29-1 to TRBJ2-7, with D possibly matching TRBD2 (6 bases). V was cut by 7 bases and J by 2 bases, with 15 bases left in between. The CDR3 is 13 amino acids. The germline V gene has CDR1 SQVTM and CDR2 ANQGSEA. CDR3 nucleotide sequence: TGCAGCGCCAGGGCTAGCGATCCCTACGAGCAGTACTTC. Translated, it gives CSARASDPYEQYF.

As for this clonotype: It may be a read error: a sequence one base away is much more abundant. CDR3 coding DNA: TGTGCCAGCAGTCCGCTAGGAGATCGGGTTAACCAAGAGACCCAGTACTTC. The encoded protein is CASSPLGDRVNQETQYF. The rearrangement links TRBV14 to TRBJ2-5; D is unresolved. CDR3 length: 17 residues. Germline CDR1 SGHDN, CDR2 FVKESK. Deletions cut 6 bases from V and 0 bases from J, with 20 bases between.

Of note for this clonotype: Mismatch with germline at one junction end may stem from a read error. The chain recombines TRBV29-1 with TRBJ2-7; a possible D gene is TRBD1 (6 bases). The CDR3 is made up of 11 amino acids. Germline V gene lookup returns CDR1 SQVTM and CDR2 ANQGSEA. CDR3 DNA: TGCAGCGCCCTGGACAGCTCCGCGCAGTCCTTC. It encodes CSALDSSAQSF.

This clonotype was found many times. V is TRBV11-2 and J is TRBJ2-3; a weak D match, TRBD2 (7 bases). Trimming pared 5 bases from V and 7 bases from J, leaving 19 bases between. The CDR3 contains 15 residues. Germline V CDR1 and CDR2: SGHAT, FQNNGV. This chain's CDR3 is CASSTGWGGPYTQYF. CDR3 nucleotide sequence: TGTGCCAGCAGCACAGGATGGGGGGGGCCGTATACGCAGTATTTT.

The sample holds many counts of this clonotype. The rearrangement joins TRBV28 to TRBJ2-5; TRBD1 agrees at 10 bases. The germline V gene has CDR1 MDHEN and CDR2 SYDVKM. The trim removed 6 bases at V and 2 bases at J, leaving 6 bases unmatched. This CDR3 has 15 amino acids. CDR3 sequence (DNA): TGTGCCAGCAGGTTGACAGGGGGCTGGCAAGAGACCCAGTACTTC. It codes for CASRLTGGWQETQYF.

This clonotype was picked up many times. This chain connects TRBV2 to TRBJ2-2, with 11 bases that match TRBD2. CDR1 and CDR2 (germline): SNHLY, FYNNEI. With 6 bases clipped from V and 5 bases from J, the junction kept 5 bases outside the gene matches. The CDR3 extends over 15 amino acids. CDR3 protein: CASSSTSGMTGELFF. CDR3 sequence (DNA): TGTGCCAGCAGCTCGACTAGCGGGATGACCGGGGAGCTGTTTTTT.

In this sample, this clonotype turned up a few times. V gene TRBV4-3 combines with J gene TRBJ2-7; perhaps TRBD1 as D (6 bases). V was trimmed by 0 bases and J by 2 bases, leaving 14 bases between them. CDR1 and CDR2 from the germline V gene are LGHNA and YSLEER. This CDR3 region has 16 residues. CDR3 amino acids: CASSQEGEGVAYEQYF. The CDR3 nucleotides read TGCGCCAGCAGCCAAGAGGGCGAGGGGGTCGCCTACGAGCAGTACTTC.